Given below is one T cell receptor beta chain in context. Its matching antigen is unknown. The data were obtained in a study of cytomegalovirus exposure and HLA in healthy donors. Regarding the study as a whole: What a later analysis showed was that several of the most significant clusters appeared linked to common viral pathogens. In a later analysis, compared with equally common non-associated chains, HLA-associated beta chains were more expanded.

Researchers ran the PCR with 60 Vbeta and 13 Jbeta primers. TCRdb's copy holds only in-frame clones and misses some; the assay was immunoSEQ multiplex PCR. The profile shows just over 95,000 clones, roughly 79% of them singletons. This receptor was identified in a woman aged 40 to 49 in good health and CMV-seronegative. The source material was PBMCs.

The CDR3 sequence: CASSHRLAGETLTSTDTQYF. The CDR3 DNA follows: TGTGCCAGCAGCCATCGACTAGCGGGGGAAACACTAACTAGCACAGATACGCAGTATTTT. This sequence joins TRBV4-2 and TRBJ2-3; 12 bases are shared with TRBD2. Germline CDR1 reads LGHNA; CDR2 reads YNFKEQ. J lost 0 bases, V lost 3 bases, and 13 bases had no gene match. CDR3 length equals 20 residues.